These 22 T cell receptor beta chains were all obtained from the same sample, sequenced in a study of shared clonotypes between healthy human individuals. Sequencing used immunoSEQ multiplex PCR; TCRdb keeps in-frame clones, though not all of them. Among about 2.1 million clones, about 92% were seen once, and the ten largest hold around 1.7%. Terminally differentiated effector memory CD45RA+ cells were left out of the naive CD8 fraction, which was CD45RO-negative and positively selected for CCR7. The sample comprised naive CD8+ T cells from PBMCs. These receptors all come from a man between 18 and 29 years old in good health. Some clones in this sample may be carry-over from other donors' samples.

V and J are TRBV12-5 and TRBJ2-1, with 10 bases matching TRBD2. Germline V lookup: CDR1 LGHNT, CDR2 FRNRAP. The V gene end was trimmed by 5 bases and the J gene end by 0 bases; junction bases not matched to a gene: 4. This CDR3 spans 16 amino acids. CDR3 in amino acids: CASGTTSGFSYNEQFF. For the CDR3, the DNA is TGTGCTAGTGGTACGACTAGCGGGTTCTCCTACAATGAGCAGTTCTTC.

The chain uses TRBV27 and TRBJ2-7; D unresolved. Germline V lookup: CDR1 MNHEY, CDR2 SMNVEV (reference sequence). The CDR3 spans 15 residues. Deletions cut 3 bases from V and 0 bases from J, with 12 bases between. CDR3 nucleotides: TGTGCCAGCAGTTTCTCGCCCGTGTCCTCCTACGAGCAGTACTTC. The encoded protein is CASSFSPVSSYEQYF.

This clone was counted between two and nine times. The chain recombines TRBV27 with TRBJ1-1, with TRBD1 matching over 7 bases. Germline trimming cut 5 bases from V and 0 bases from J; bases unmatched to any gene: 3. CDR3 size: 14 residues. In germline, CDR1 is MNHEY, CDR2 SMNVEV (reference sequence). CDR3 bases: TGTGCCAGCAGTATAGACAGGGTGAACACTGAAGCTTTCTTT. Its translation is CASSIDRVNTEAFF.

The V gene is TRBV7-9, the J gene TRBJ1-1; TRBD1 matches 7 bases. CDR1 is SEHNR, CDR2 FQNEAQ, per germline (reference sequence). J was trimmed by 6 bases and V by 5 bases; bases with no gene match: 12. The length of the CDR3 is 15 residues. The CDR3: CASSDPRGESAEAFF. DNA for the CDR3: TGTGCCAGCAGCGACCCCAGGGGGGAATCTGCTGAAGCTTTCTTT.

The V call is TRBV19, the J call TRBJ2-5; 10 nucleotides agree with TRBD2. There are 15 residues in the CDR3. The V gene's germline CDR1 is LNHDA and CDR2 SQIVND (reference sequence). Germline trimming cut 3 bases from V and 5 bases from J; bases unmatched to any gene: 6. CDR3 sequence reads: CASSMEGLAIETQYF. As DNA, the CDR3 is TGTGCCAGTAGTATGGAGGGACTAGCGATCGAGACCCAGTACTTC.

This chain uses TRBV9 with TRBJ1-2; 8 bases match TRBD1. CDR1 is SGDLS, CDR2 YYNGEE, per germline. This CDR3 is 12 amino acids long. V lost 6 bases to trimming and J lost 8 bases; unmatched junction nucleotides: 6. In nucleotides, the CDR3 is TGTGCCAGCATGGGACAGGAGGCGGGCTACACCTTC. Protein sequence: CASMGQEAGYTF.

The rearrangement joins TRBV28 to TRBJ2-7, with D tentatively TRBD2 (5 bases). V was pared by 6 bases and J by 5 bases, with 20 bases between. The CDR3 sequence is 15 residues long. CDR1 and CDR2 from the germline V gene are MDHEN and SYDVKM. The CDR3 sequence: CASRAWGSGVDEQYF. The CDR3 DNA reads TGTGCCAGCAGGGCTTGGGGAAGCGGAGTGGACGAGCAGTACTTC.

The chain links TRBV19 to TRBJ1-2; D remains unclear. V shed 7 bases and J shed 4 bases, with 10 bases lying between them. The CDR3 is made up of 12 amino acids. Germline CDR1 LNHDA, CDR2 SQIVND (reference sequence). The CDR3 region has the DNA TGTGCCAGTATGGACTGGGCCTATGGCTACACCTTC. Amino acid sequence: CASMDWAYGYTF. Combining the CDR3 with reference TRBV19 and TRBJ1-2 gives the whole variable domain DGGITQSPKYLFRKEGQNVTLSCEQNLNHDAMYWYRQDPGQGLRLIYYSQIVNDFQKGDIAEGYSVSREKKESFPLTVTSAQKNPTAFYLCASMDWAYGYTFGSGTRLTVV.

The chain recombines TRBV15 with TRBJ2-1; no clear D gene. The V end was cut by 1 base, the J end by 6 bases, with 7 bases between. The CDR3 length is 13 residues. CDR1 and CDR2 from the germline V gene are LNHNV and YYDKDF (reference sequence). CDR3 sequence reads: CATSRVPGNEQFF. CDR3 coding DNA: TGTGCCACCAGCAGAGTCCCCGGCAATGAGCAGTTCTTC. The full variable domain, with the rest looked up from reference TRBV15 and TRBJ2-1, is DAMVIQNPRYQVTQFGKPVTLSCSQTLNHNVMYWYQQKSSQAPKLLFHYYDKDFNNEADTPDNFQSRRPNTSFCFLDIRSPGLGDTAMYLCATSRVPGNEQFFGPGTRLTVL.

The chain recombines TRBV5-6 with TRBJ2-5; 16 bases are shared with TRBD2. CDR1 and CDR2 from the germline V gene are SGHDT and YYEEEE. Germline trimming cut 3 bases from V and 7 bases from J; bases unmatched to any gene: 9. The CDR3 covers 17 residues. CDR3 sequence: CASSSTGTSGRAGTQYF. The CDR3 region has the DNA TGTGCCAGCAGCTCCACCGGGACTAGCGGGAGGGCCGGGACCCAGTACTTC.

The table lists this clone with a count of one. This chain uses TRBV5-6 with TRBJ2-7; D is possibly TRBD2 (6 bases). The V gene lost 1 base and the J gene lost 2 bases, with 13 bases spanning the gap. This CDR3 comprises 15 residues. Germline CDR1 SGHDT, CDR2 YYEEEE. This CDR3 is CASSLSPGRTYEQYF. As DNA, the CDR3 is TGTGCCAGCAGCTTGTCGCCAGGGAGGACCTACGAGCAGTACTTC.

The V call is TRBV2, the J call TRBJ2-6; unclear D gene. Trimming pared 1 base from V and 0 bases from J, leaving 7 bases between. Germline V gene sequence: CDR1 SNHLY, CDR2 FYNNEI. There are 16 residues in the CDR3. CDR3 sequence reads: CASSEVPLSGANVLTF. CDR3 DNA sequence: TGTGCCAGCAGTGAAGTCCCACTCTCTGGGGCCAACGTCCTGACTTTC.

The rearrangement uses TRBV7-9 and TRBJ2-3; D is unclear. CDR1 and CDR2 (germline): SEHNR, FQNEAQ (reference sequence). Trimming took off 2 bases at V and 2 bases at J, with 8 bases between the two ends. The CDR3 is 14 residues long. CDR3 region: CASSLYGDTDTQYF. The DNA for the CDR3 is TGTGCCAGCAGCTTATACGGAGACACAGATACGCAGTATTTT.

This chain's CDR3 is CASSWTGSSYNEQFF. The CDR3 DNA is TGTGCCAGCAGCTGGACAGGGAGCTCCTACAATGAGCAGTTCTTC. The chain couples TRBV7-9 to TRBJ2-1; 8 bases agree with TRBD1. CDR1 and CDR2 from the germline V gene are SEHNR and FQNEAQ (reference sequence). The CDR3 consists of 15 residues. V trimming: 4 bases; J trimming: 0 bases; junction bases outside the gene matches: 2.

A note on this clone: This CDR3 is also generated by other DNA sequences in the sample. The chain uses TRBV27 and TRBJ1-1; no clear D gene. The V gene lost 0 bases and the J gene lost 5 bases, with 7 bases spanning the gap. The CDR3 totals 13 residues. Germline V gene sequence: CDR1 MNHEY, CDR2 SMNVEV (reference sequence). The CDR3 DNA sequence: TGTGCCAGCAGTTTATCACGGTGGACTGAAGCTTTCTTT. This encodes CASSLSRWTEAFF.

The chain is built from TRBV5-5 and TRBJ2-7; a weak D match, TRBD2 (5 bases). The CDR3 is 13 residues long. V was shortened by 4 bases and J by 7 bases, with 15 bases between the two germline ends. Germline CDR1 and CDR2: SGHKS and YYEKEE (reference sequence). CDR3 sequence: CASSRKDRGEQYF. The DNA for the CDR3 is TGTGCCAGCAGCAGAAAAGACCGAGGGGAGCAGTACTTC.

This chain links TRBV5-1 with TRBJ2-2; TRBD1 is a possible D gene (6 bases). The length of the CDR3 is 14 residues. CDR1 is SGHRS and CDR2 is YFSETQ in the germline V gene. Deletions cut 4 bases from V and 6 bases from J, with 13 bases between. The CDR3 here is CASSPNDRSGELFF. The DNA of the CDR3 is TGCGCCAGCAGCCCAAACGACAGGTCCGGGGAGCTGTTTTTT.

This clone has only one observation. This chain joins TRBV7-6 and TRBJ2-2; 11 bases are shared with TRBD2. Per germline, CDR1 SGHVS and CDR2 FNYEAQ. The CDR3 loop spans 16 amino acids. V was pared by 2 bases and J by 5 bases, with 4 bases of the junction left unmatched. The CDR3 sequence: CASSLLAGGHTGELFF. The CDR3 DNA reads TGTGCCAGCAGCTTACTAGCGGGAGGTCATACCGGGGAGCTGTTTTTT.

This chain connects TRBV6-5 to TRBJ2-7; D tentatively reads TRBD1 or TRBD2 (5 bases each). The CDR3 is 14 amino acids. CDR1 and CDR2 (germline): MNHEY, SVGAGI. Trimming left V 5 bases short and J 5 bases short, with 16 bases between. The CDR3 coding sequence is TGTGCCAGCAGTCTACTCGGGACGCTCGACGAGCAGTACTTC. Its protein is CASSLLGTLDEQYF.

The CDR3 bases are TGTGCCATCAGTGAGGGACAGTCCACTGAAGCTTTCTTT. This sequence encodes CAISEGQSTEAFF. This sequence joins TRBV10-3 and TRBJ1-1, with TRBD1 as a possible D gene (6 bases). Trimming took off 2 bases at V and 4 bases at J, with 8 bases between the two ends. The germline CDR1 and CDR2 sequences are ENHRY and SYGVKD. The CDR3 loop spans 13 amino acids.

This chain joins TRBV7-6 and TRBJ2-3; no clear D gene. Trimming left V 5 bases short and J 2 bases short, with 14 bases between. The CDR3 runs to 15 residues. Germline-derived CDR1 and CDR2 are SGHVS and FNYEAQ. The CDR3 coding sequence is TGTGCCAGCAGCGAGACACGGGCACCCACAGATACGCAGTATTTT. Its protein is CASSETRAPTDTQYF.

The chain uses TRBV4-1 and TRBJ2-2; 8 bases are shared with TRBD1. CDR3 length equals 16 residues. V lost 1 base and J lost 5; bases outside the gene matches: 6. Germline lookup yields CDR1 MGHRA and CDR2 YSYEKL. In nucleotides, the CDR3 is TGCGCCAGCAGCCAAGTTACAGGGGGAGGAACCGGGGAGCTGTTTTTT. Its translation is CASSQVTGGGTGELFF.